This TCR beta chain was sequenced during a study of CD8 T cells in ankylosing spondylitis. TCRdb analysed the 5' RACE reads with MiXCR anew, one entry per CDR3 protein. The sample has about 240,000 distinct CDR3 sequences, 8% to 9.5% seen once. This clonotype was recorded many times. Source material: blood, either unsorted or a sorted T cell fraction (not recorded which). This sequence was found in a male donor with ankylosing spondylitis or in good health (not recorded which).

CDR3 sequence: CASSQGRSPGYTF. The CDR3 coding sequence is TGTGCCAGCAGTCAGGGAAGGAGTCCTGGCTACACCTTC. This chain joins TRBV12-3 or TRBV12-4 and TRBJ1-2, with D possibly being TRBD1 (5 bases). Trimming removed 5 bases from V and 7 bases from J, with 14 bases in between. This CDR3 has 13 amino acids.